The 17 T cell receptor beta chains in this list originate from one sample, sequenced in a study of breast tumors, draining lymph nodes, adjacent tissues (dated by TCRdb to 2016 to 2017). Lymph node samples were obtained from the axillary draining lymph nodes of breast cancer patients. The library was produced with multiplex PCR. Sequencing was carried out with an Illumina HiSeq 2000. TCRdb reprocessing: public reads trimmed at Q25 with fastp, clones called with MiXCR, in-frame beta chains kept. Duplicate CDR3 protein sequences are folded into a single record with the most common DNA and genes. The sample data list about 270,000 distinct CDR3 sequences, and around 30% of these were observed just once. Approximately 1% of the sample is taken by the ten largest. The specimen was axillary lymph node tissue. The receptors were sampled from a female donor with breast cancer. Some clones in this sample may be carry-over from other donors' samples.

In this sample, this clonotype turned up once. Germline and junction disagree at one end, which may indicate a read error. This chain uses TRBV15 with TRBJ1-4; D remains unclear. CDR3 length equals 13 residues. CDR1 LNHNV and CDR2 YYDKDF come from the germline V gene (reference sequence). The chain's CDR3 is CTTSRDQHEELFF. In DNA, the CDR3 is TGTACCACCAGCAGAGATCAGCATGAAGAACTGTTTTTT.

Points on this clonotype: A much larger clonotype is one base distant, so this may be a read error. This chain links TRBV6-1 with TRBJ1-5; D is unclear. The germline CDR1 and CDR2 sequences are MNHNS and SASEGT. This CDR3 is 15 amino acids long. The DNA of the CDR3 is TGTGCCAGCAGTCAAGCGTTAGGGATTGATCAGCCCCAGCATTTT. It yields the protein CASSQALGIDQPQHF.

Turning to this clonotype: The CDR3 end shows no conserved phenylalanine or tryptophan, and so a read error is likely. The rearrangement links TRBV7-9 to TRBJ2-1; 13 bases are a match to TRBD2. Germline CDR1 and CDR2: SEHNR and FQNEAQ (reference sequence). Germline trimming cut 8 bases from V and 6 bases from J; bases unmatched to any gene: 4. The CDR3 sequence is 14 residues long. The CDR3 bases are TGTGCCAGCGGCACTAGCGGGAGGGGCAATGAGCAGTTCCTC. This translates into CASGTSGRGNEQFL.

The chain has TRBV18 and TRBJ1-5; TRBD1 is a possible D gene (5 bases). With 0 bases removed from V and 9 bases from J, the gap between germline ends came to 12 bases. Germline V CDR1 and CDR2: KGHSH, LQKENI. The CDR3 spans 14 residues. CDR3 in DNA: TGTGCCAGCTCACCACCGGGAGGGGATGGGCCCCAGCATTTT. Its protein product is CASSPPGGDGPQHF.

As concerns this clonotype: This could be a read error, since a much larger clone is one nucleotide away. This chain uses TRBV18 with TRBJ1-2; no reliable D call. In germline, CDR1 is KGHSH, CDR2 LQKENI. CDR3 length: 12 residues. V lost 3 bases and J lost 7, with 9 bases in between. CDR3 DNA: TGTGCCAGCTCACCCTCGCTAGCTGGCTACACCTTC. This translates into CASSPSLAGYTF.

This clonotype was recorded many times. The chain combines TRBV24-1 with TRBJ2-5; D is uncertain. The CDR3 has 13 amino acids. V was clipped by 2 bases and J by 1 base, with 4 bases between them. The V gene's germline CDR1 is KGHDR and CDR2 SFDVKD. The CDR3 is CATSDSTQETQYF. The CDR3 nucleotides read TGTGCCACCAGTGATTCAACCCAAGAGACCCAGTACTTC.

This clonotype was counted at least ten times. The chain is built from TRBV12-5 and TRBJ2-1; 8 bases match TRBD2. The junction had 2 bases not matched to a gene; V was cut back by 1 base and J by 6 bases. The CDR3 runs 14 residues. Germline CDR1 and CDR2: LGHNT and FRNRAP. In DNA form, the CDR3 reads TGTGCTAGTGGTTTGGGGACTAGCCTCAATGAGCAGTTCTTC. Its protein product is CASGLGTSLNEQFF. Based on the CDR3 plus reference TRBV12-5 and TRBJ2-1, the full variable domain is DARVTQTPRHKVTEMGQEVTMRCQPILGHNTVFWYRQTMMQGLELLAYFRNRAPLDDSGMPKDRFSAEMPDATLATLKIQPSEPRDSAVYFCASGLGTSLNEQFFGPGTRLTVL.

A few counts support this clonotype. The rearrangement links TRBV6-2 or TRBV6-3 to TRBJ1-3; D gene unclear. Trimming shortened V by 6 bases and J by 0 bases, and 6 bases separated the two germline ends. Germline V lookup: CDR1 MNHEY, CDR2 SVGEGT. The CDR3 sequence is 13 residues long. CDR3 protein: CASSRDSGNTIYF. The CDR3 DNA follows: TGTGCCAGCAGCCGGGACTCTGGAAACACCATATATTTT.

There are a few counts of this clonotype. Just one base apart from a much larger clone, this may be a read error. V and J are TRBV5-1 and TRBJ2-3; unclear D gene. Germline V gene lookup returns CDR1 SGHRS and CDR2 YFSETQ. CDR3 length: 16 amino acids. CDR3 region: CANSATGQGSTDTQYF. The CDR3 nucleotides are TGCGCCAACAGCGCGACCGGCCAAGGAAGCACAGATACGCAGTATTTT.

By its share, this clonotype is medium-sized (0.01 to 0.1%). CDR3 amino acids: CASSRTGGEISSPLHF. The DNA for the CDR3 is TGTGCCAGCAGTCGGACAGGGGGCGAGATCTCTTCACCCCTCCACTTT. V and J are TRBV2 and TRBJ1-6; 11 bases map to TRBD1. This CDR3 contains 16 residues. Germline V CDR1 and CDR2: SNHLY, FYNNEI. After removal of 5 bases from V and 9 bases from J, the junction contained 9 bases not matched to a gene. Together with reference TRBV2 and TRBJ1-6, the CDR3 gives the full variable domain: EPEVTQTPSHQVTQMGQEVILRCVPISNHLYFYWYRQILGQKVEFLVSFYNNEISEKSEIFDDQFSVERPDGSNFTLKIRSTKLEDSAMYFCASSRTGGEISSPLHFGNGTRLTVT.

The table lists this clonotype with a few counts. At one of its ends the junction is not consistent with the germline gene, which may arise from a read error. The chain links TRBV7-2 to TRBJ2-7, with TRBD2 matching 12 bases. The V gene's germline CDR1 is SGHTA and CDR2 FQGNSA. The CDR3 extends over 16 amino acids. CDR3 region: CASSLTSGSGGRERYF. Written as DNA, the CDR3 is TGTGCCAGCAGCTTGACTAGCGGGAGCGGGGGCCGCGAGCGGTACTTC.

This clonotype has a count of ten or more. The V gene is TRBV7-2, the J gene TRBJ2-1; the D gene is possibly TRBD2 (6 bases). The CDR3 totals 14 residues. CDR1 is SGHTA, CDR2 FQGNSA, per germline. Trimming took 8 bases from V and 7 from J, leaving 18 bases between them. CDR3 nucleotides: TGTGCCAGCCAGACTAGTATTAATAGGAATGAGCAGTTCTTC. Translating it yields CASQTSINRNEQFF.

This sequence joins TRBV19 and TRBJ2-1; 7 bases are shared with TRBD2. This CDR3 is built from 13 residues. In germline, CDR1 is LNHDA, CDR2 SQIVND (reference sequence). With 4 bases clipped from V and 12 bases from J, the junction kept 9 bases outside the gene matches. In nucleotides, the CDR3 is TGTGCCAGTAGTACAGTAGCGGGCCTGGGGCAGTTCTTC. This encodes CASSTVAGLGQFF.

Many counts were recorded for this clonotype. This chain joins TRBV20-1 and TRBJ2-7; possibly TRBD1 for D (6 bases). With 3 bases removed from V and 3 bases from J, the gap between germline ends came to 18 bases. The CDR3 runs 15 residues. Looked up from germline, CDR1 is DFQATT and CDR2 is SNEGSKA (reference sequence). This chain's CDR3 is CSASHGYRVNYEQYF. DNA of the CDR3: TGCAGTGCTAGCCACGGCTACAGGGTAAACTACGAGCAGTACTTC.

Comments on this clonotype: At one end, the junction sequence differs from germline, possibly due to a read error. In DNA, the CDR3 is TGTGCCAGTAAAGCGGGACCCTACGATGAGCAGTCCTTC. Its translation: CASKAGPYDEQSF. The chain uses TRBV12-3 or TRBV12-4 and TRBJ2-1; 7 bases are shared with TRBD2. The CDR3 loop spans 13 amino acids.

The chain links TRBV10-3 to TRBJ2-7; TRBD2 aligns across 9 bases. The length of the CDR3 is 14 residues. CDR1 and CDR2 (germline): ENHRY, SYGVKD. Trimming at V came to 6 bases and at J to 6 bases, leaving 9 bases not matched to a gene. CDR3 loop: CAISIPGTSSEQYF. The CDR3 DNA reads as TGTGCCATCAGCATCCCCGGGACTAGCAGCGAGCAGTACTTC.

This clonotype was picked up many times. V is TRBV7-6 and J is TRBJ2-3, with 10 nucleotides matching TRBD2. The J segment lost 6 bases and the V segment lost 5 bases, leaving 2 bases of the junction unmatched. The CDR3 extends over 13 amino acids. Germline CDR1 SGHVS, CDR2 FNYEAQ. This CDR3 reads CASSASGSDTQYF. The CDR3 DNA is TGTGCCAGCAGCGCTAGCGGGAGTGATACGCAGTATTTT.